Below, 23 T cell receptor beta chains from the same sample are listed, as sequenced in a study of CD8 T cells in Susac syndrome. It was with random hexamers that 0.5 to 1 ug RNA was reverse transcribed. TCRdb reprocessed the immunoSEQ multiplex PCR reads via MiXCR and lists one record per CDR3 protein. The sample has some 140,000 distinct CDR3 sequences; roughly 80% are singletons. The sequencing sample was made of CD8+ T cells from PBMCs. These receptors were obtained from a human donor with multiple sclerosis.

The gene calls are TRBV27 and TRBJ1-4; perhaps TRBD1 as D (6 bases). V shed 6 bases and J shed 7 bases, with 18 bases lying between them. Germline V gives CDR1 MNHEY, CDR2 SMNVEV (reference sequence). The CDR3 consists of 15 residues. CDR3 amino acids: CASSRKDRGAEKLFF. The CDR3 DNA reads TGTGCCAGCAGCAGGAAGGACAGAGGGGCTGAAAAACTGTTTTTT.

Comments on this clonotype: At one end the junction does not follow the germline gene, possibly because of a read error. The J gene is TRBJ2-4, the V gene TRBV4-1; D is ambiguous. The CDR3 contains 15 residues. Looked up from germline, CDR1 is MGHRA and CDR2 is YSYEKL. The CDR3 DNA sequence: TGCGCCAGCAGCCAAGTTGACACTTCCAAAAACATTCAGTACTTT. Translation: CASSQVDTSKNIQYF.

The V call is TRBV7-9, the J call TRBJ1-4; D is ambiguous. From germline, CDR1 is SEHNR and CDR2 FQNEAQ (reference sequence). The CDR3 is 17 residues long. Between the trimmed V and J ends, which lost 5 bases and 8 bases, there was a span of 24 bases. CDR3 amino acids: CASSPQLGRTLMEKLFF. The CDR3 nucleotides are TGTGCCAGCAGCCCACAGTTAGGGCGAACCTTAATGGAAAAACTGTTTTTT.

The J gene is TRBJ2-5, the V gene TRBV28; TRBD1 is a possible D gene (6 bases). Looked up from germline, CDR1 is MDHEN and CDR2 is SYDVKM. The CDR3 has 16 residues. V dropped 3 bases and J dropped 5 bases, with 19 bases sitting between them. The chain's CDR3 is CASSFLPGAQGETQYF. In DNA, the CDR3 is TGTGCCAGCAGTTTTCTCCCAGGGGCGCAAGGGGAGACCCAGTACTTC.

This clonotype was observed a few times. This chain connects TRBV7-6 to TRBJ2-3; no clear D. The V gene's germline CDR1 is SGHVS and CDR2 FNYEAQ. The CDR3 spans 14 residues. The V gene lost 1 base and the J gene lost 7 bases, with 12 bases spanning the gap. The CDR3: CASSLVRLSNTQYF. In nucleotides, the CDR3 is TGTGCCAGCAGCTTAGTTAGGTTGTCGAATACGCAGTATTTT. Drawing the rest from reference TRBV7-6 and TRBJ2-3, the complete variable domain is GAGVSQSPRYKVTKRGQDVALRCDPISGHVSLYWYRQALGQGPEFLTYFNYEAQQDKSGLPNDRFSAERPEGSISTLTIQRTEQRDSAMYRCASSLVRLSNTQYFGPGTRLTVL.

The CDR3 region is CSARDFRRESSYNEQFF. The CDR3 nucleotides are TGCAGTGCTAGAGATTTCAGGAGGGAAAGCTCCTACAATGAGCAGTTCTTC. The genes are TRBV20-1 and TRBJ2-1; the D gene is possibly TRBD2 (6 bases). The V end was cut by 0 bases, the J end by 0 bases, with 15 bases between. CDR3 length: 17 amino acids. CDR1 is DFQATT, CDR2 SNEGSKA, per germline (reference sequence).

This clonotype was seen more than once but under ten times. The CDR3 coding sequence is TGCGCCAGCAGCCAGAGTTTGGTGCGCGAGCAGTACTTC. Protein sequence: CASSQSLVREQYF. This chain uses TRBV4-1 with TRBJ2-7, with D hard to call. Germline CDR1 and CDR2: MGHRA and YSYEKL. This CDR3 has 13 amino acids. The ends were cut back, 3 bases at V and 6 bases at J, with 12 bases in the middle.

The genes are TRBV5-4 and TRBJ2-5; D possibly corresponds to TRBD2 (6 bases). The CDR3 sequence is 15 residues long. Germline V gene data show CDR1 as SGHNT and CDR2 as YYREEE (reference sequence). V shed 0 bases and J shed 1 base, with 10 bases lying between them. The CDR3 here is CASSLERGFQETQYF. In nucleotides, the CDR3 is TGTGCCAGCAGCTTGGAACGGGGGTTCCAAGAGACCCAGTACTTC.

This clonotype showed up just once. The CDR3 bases are TGCGCCAGCAGCCTCCTAGGGGGTGCAGGGAGGACCGGGGAGCTGTTTTTT. Translated, it gives CASSLLGGAGRTGELFF. V and J are TRBV4-1 and TRBJ2-2; D may be TRBD1 or TRBD2 (6 bases each). Germline V gene lookup returns CDR1 MGHRA and CDR2 YSYEKL. The length of the CDR3 is 17 residues. The V end lost 4 bases, the J end lost 5 bases, and 20 bases lay between the germline ends.

This chain joins TRBV7-8 and TRBJ2-5; D is unclear. Germline CDR1 is SGHVS and CDR2 is FQNEAQ. This CDR3 has 12 residues. V dropped 5 bases and J dropped 3 bases, with 7 bases sitting between them. The CDR3 is CASSDQEETQYF. The CDR3 DNA sequence: TGTGCCAGCAGCGATCAAGAAGAGACCCAGTACTTC.

This clonotype was picked up one time. The V gene is TRBV4-1, the J gene TRBJ2-5; D is perhaps TRBD2 (6 bases). Trimming took off 1 base at V and 5 bases at J, with 20 bases between the two ends. CDR1 and CDR2 (germline): MGHRA, YSYEKL. The CDR3 is 17 amino acids. This CDR3 is CASSQGWGAGTLETQYF. In nucleotides, the CDR3 is TGCGCCAGCAGCCAAGGCTGGGGAGCGGGCACCCTCGAGACCCAGTACTTC.

The rearrangement uses TRBV4-3 and TRBJ2-5, with 10 bases identical to TRBD2. Per the germline V gene, CDR1 is LGHNA and CDR2 is YSLEER. This CDR3 spans 15 amino acids. Trimming cost V 4 bases and J 3 bases; bases outside gene matches: 5. The chain's CDR3 is CASSRLLAGEETQYF. CDR3 DNA: TGCGCCAGCAGCCGATTGCTAGCGGGAGAAGAGACCCAGTACTTC.

The rearrangement links TRBV7-9 to TRBJ2-3; D is unresolved. CDR3 length equals 15 residues. The ends were cut back, 5 bases at V and 0 bases at J, with 12 bases in the middle. CDR1 is SEHNR, CDR2 FQNEAQ, per germline (reference sequence). The CDR3 nucleotides are TGTGCCAGCAGCAGTACAGCAACTAGCACAGATACGCAGTATTTT. It specifies CASSSTATSTDTQYF. Full variable domain (remainder filled in from reference TRBV7-9 and TRBJ2-3): DTGVSQNPRHKITKRGQNVTFRCDPISEHNRLYWYRQTLGQGPEFLTYFQNEAQLEKSRLLSDRFSAERPKGSFSTLEIQRTEQGDSAMYLCASSSTATSTDTQYFGPGTRLTVL.

This clonotype appeared a single time. CDR3 amino acids: CASSYIQVSYEQYF. CDR3 sequence (DNA): TGTGCCAGCAGCTATATACAGGTTTCCTACGAGCAGTACTTC. The V call is TRBV5-6, the J call TRBJ2-7; the D gene is possibly TRBD1 (5 bases). The germline V gene has CDR1 SGHDT and CDR2 YYEEEE. Trimming pared 3 bases from V and 1 base from J, leaving 11 bases between. The CDR3 has 14 residues.

This clonotype showed up just once. The chain combines TRBV2 with TRBJ2-3; D unresolved. The V end lost 7 bases, the J end lost 2 bases, and 19 bases lay between the germline ends. The CDR3 is made up of 16 amino acids. Looked up from germline, CDR1 is SNHLY and CDR2 is FYNNEI. CDR3 nucleotide sequence: TGTGCCAGCACACTCCTCGGAGAAGGGTACACAGATACGCAGTATTTT. Translation: CASTLLGEGYTDTQYF.

The chain joins TRBV4-1 to TRBJ2-2; 11 bases match TRBD2. There are 17 residues in the CDR3. From germline, CDR1 is MGHRA and CDR2 YSYEKL. The V and J ends lost 2 bases and 7 bases, in that order; junction bases with no gene match: 9. The CDR3 nucleotides read TGCGCCAGCAGCCAACCTATAGCGGGGGGGCCTGGCGGGGAGCTGTTTTTT. This translates into CASSQPIAGGPGGELFF.

This chain connects TRBV19 to TRBJ1-1, with D hard to call. This CDR3 spans 12 amino acids. Trimming stripped 1 base from V and 4 bases from J, with 4 bases between. Germline V gives CDR1 LNHDA, CDR2 SQIVND (reference sequence). The CDR3 region is CASSIASTEAFF. CDR3 sequence (DNA): TGTGCCAGTAGTATAGCCAGCACTGAAGCTTTCTTT.

The gene calls are TRBV28 and TRBJ1-2, with TRBD1 matching 10 bases. Germline CDR1 is MDHEN and CDR2 is SYDVKM. V shed 5 bases, J shed 6 bases, and the junction held 12 bases outside the gene matches. The CDR3 runs 16 residues. CDR3 amino acids: CASSPLTGQGSDGYTF. CDR3 nucleotides: TGTGCCAGCAGTCCCCTAACGGGACAGGGGTCAGATGGCTACACCTTC.

The V gene is TRBV10-3, the J gene TRBJ2-1; D is uncertain. Germline assignment: CDR1 ENHRY and CDR2 SYGVKD. This CDR3 contains 15 residues. V shed 3 bases and J shed 4 bases, with 13 bases lying between them. The CDR3 DNA is TGTGCCATCAGTGAACGGACGTTTTCTTACAATGAGCAGTTCTTC. Its translation: CAISERTFSYNEQFF.

This rearrangement joins TRBV7-9 to TRBJ2-2; a weak D match, TRBD2 (6 bases). CDR3 length equals 14 residues. Trimming removed 5 bases from V and 7 bases from J, with 14 bases in between. Germline loops: CDR1 SEHNR, CDR2 FQNEAQ (reference sequence). The CDR3 coding sequence is TGTGCCAGCAGCCCTAGGAGGGTACTCGGGGAGCTGTTTTTT. Its protein is CASSPRRVLGELFF.

This chain joins TRBV12-3 or TRBV12-4 and TRBJ2-3; 7 nucleotides align to TRBD2. Trimming removed 6 bases from V and 4 bases from J; junction bases left unmatched: 7. CDR3 length equals 14 residues. The chain's CDR3 is CASSLSGLADTQYF. As DNA, the CDR3 is TGTGCCAGCAGCCTTAGCGGGCTGGCAGATACGCAGTATTTT.

The chain uses TRBV2 and TRBJ2-2; the D is unclear. Germline CDR1 and CDR2: SNHLY and FYNNEI. The CDR3 consists of 13 residues. V was clipped by 11 bases and J by 6 bases, with 16 bases between them. CDR3 residues: CALKASIAGELFF. The DNA of the CDR3 is TGTGCCTTAAAGGCTTCAATTGCCGGGGAGCTGTTTTTT.

The chain couples TRBV7-9 to TRBJ2-7; maybe TRBD1 (5 bases). Germline assignment: CDR1 SEHNR and CDR2 FQNEAQ (reference sequence). V was cut by 5 bases and J by 5 bases, with 13 bases left in between. This CDR3 region has 13 residues. DNA of the CDR3: TGTGCCAGCAGCCCAGGGTCCCCCGACGAGCAGTACTTC. This encodes CASSPGSPDEQYF. The whole variable domain, filled in from reference TRBV7-9 and TRBJ2-7, reads DTGVSQNPRHKITKRGQNVTFRCDPISEHNRLYWYRQTLGQGPEFLTYFQNEAQLEKSRLLSDRFSAERPKGSFSTLEIQRTEQGDSAMYLCASSPGSPDEQYFGPGTRLTVT.